Presented here are 10 T cell receptor beta chains from one specimen sequenced in a study of naive and memory T cell subsets. An oligonucleotide containing a UMI was ligated to the 3' end of TCR cDNA. The SP2 primer and nested alpha and beta constant region primers amplified ligated cDNA in four rounds. TCRdb fed the 5' RACE reads into MiXCR, producing one record per CDR3 protein. The table shows more than 45,000 distinct CDR3 sequences, with around 4.7% occurring only once. The receptors come from a female donor in good health.

The chain combines TRBV12-5 with TRBJ2-3; no definite D call. CDR1 and CDR2 from the germline V gene are LGHNT and FRNRAP. The CDR3 is 11 amino acids. The V end lost 6 bases, the J end lost 2 bases, and 3 bases lay between the germline ends. In DNA, the CDR3 is TGTGCTAGTGGGACCACAGATACGCAGTATTTT. This encodes CASGTTDTQYF.

This clonotype was observed many times. The chain carries TRBV9 and TRBJ2-7; TRBD2 might be the D (6 bases). Germline values: CDR1 SGDLS, CDR2 YYNGEE. Trimming left V 1 base short and J 5 bases short, with 10 bases between. This CDR3 has 13 residues. CDR3 nucleotide sequence: TGTGCCAGCAGCGTACGCGGAGGGGACGAGCAGTACTTC. This codes for CASSVRGGDEQYF.

This clonotype was counted many times. V usage is TRBV27 and J usage is TRBJ1-2, with D possibly being TRBD1 (6 bases). V was cut by 3 bases and J by 6 bases, with 14 bases left in between. The CDR3 has 14 amino acids. The germline gives CDR1 MNHEY, CDR2 SMNVEV (reference sequence). This CDR3 reads CASSLGGRNDGYTF. Written as DNA, the CDR3 is TGTGCCAGCAGTTTGGGGGGGCGAAATGATGGCTACACCTTC.

This clonotype was detected many times. CDR3 region: CSAANRDRTLRTQYF. The CDR3 DNA reads as TGCAGTGCTGCCAACCGGGACCGGACACTGAGGACCCAGTACTTC. This chain connects TRBV20-1 to TRBJ2-5; D is possibly TRBD1 or TRBD2 (5 bases each). CDR1 DFQATT and CDR2 SNEGSKA come from the germline V gene (reference sequence). The CDR3 spans 15 residues. V was cut by 5 bases and J by 7 bases, with 23 bases left in between.

This clonotype was detected many times. The chain is built from TRBV5-1 and TRBJ2-7; 9 positions agree with TRBD2. The CDR3 contains 14 residues. The ends lost 2 bases at V and 4 bases at J; junction bases unmatched: 4. Germline CDR1 reads SGHRS; CDR2 reads YFSETQ. The CDR3 nucleotides are TGCGCCAGCAGCTTCAGGGGACTAGCTTACGAGCAGTACTTC. Protein: CASSFRGLAYEQYF.

At least ten counts were recorded for this clonotype. This CDR3 is CATSRDRSGNTEAFF. In DNA form, the CDR3 reads TGTGCCACCAGCAGAGATAGGTCAGGGAACACTGAAGCTTTCTTT. The rearrangement links TRBV15 to TRBJ1-1, with D unresolved. Germline V gives CDR1 LNHNV, CDR2 YYDKDF (reference sequence). The CDR3 totals 15 residues. Trimming pared 0 bases from V and 1 base from J, leaving 9 bases between.

This clonotype has a count of ten or more. Written as DNA, the CDR3 is TGTGCCAGCAGTAACGATAAAATGGTACCCTACTCCTACGAGCAGTACTTC. Protein product: CASSNDKMVPYSYEQYF. The gene calls are TRBV12-3 or TRBV12-4 and TRBJ2-7; D gene uncertain. The CDR3 has 17 amino acids. V was pared by 5 bases and J by 0 bases, with 20 bases between.

Many counts were recorded for this clonotype. The chain carries TRBV7-8 and TRBJ2-5; D gene unclear. Per the germline V gene, CDR1 is SGHVS and CDR2 is FQNEAQ. The CDR3 is 14 amino acids. Between the trimmed V and J ends, which lost 4 bases and 3 bases, there was a span of 12 bases. The CDR3 sequence is CASSSSGTKETQYF. CDR3 nucleotide sequence: TGTGCCAGCAGCTCGTCAGGAACCAAAGAGACCCAGTACTTC.

This clonotype occurred many times. The rearrangement uses TRBV20-1 and TRBJ2-7; the D call may be TRBD1 or TRBD2 (5 bases each). V dropped 0 bases and J dropped 0 bases, with 9 bases sitting between them. The CDR3 is made up of 14 amino acids. CDR1 and CDR2 (germline): DFQATT, SNEGSKA (reference sequence). The DNA for the CDR3 is TGCAGTGCTAGAGATTGGGGGACCTCCTACGAGCAGTACTTC. This gives the protein CSARDWGTSYEQYF.

This clonotype was observed many times. The V and J genes are TRBV6-5 and TRBJ1-4; no firm D call. CDR3 length: 13 amino acids. The V gene's germline CDR1 is MNHEY and CDR2 SVGAGI. V was clipped by 6 bases and J by 8 bases, with 13 bases between them. The CDR3 nucleotides are TGTGCCAGCAGACTCCGACCAGGAGAAAAACTGTTTTTT. Translated: CASRLRPGEKLFF.